The sequence of this T cell receptor beta chain was determined in a study of shared clonotypes between healthy human individuals. Terminally differentiated effector memory CD45RA+ cells were left out of the naive CD8 fraction, which was CD45RO-negative and positively selected for CCR7. All donors were Caucasian adults living in Nashville, Tennessee. V lost 6 bases to trimming and J lost 8 bases, with 10 bases between them. The CDR3 spans 12 residues. In germline, CDR1 is WNHNN, CDR2 SYGVQD (reference sequence). Overall study results and limits: Clonotype sharing levels among donors were expected to vary with sequencing depth. Only a few donors were included, so the genetic and exposure-history diversity represented was limited.

The table came from immunoSEQ multiplex PCR; TCRdb's copy has only in-frame clones and leaves some out. Of approximately 650,000 clones listed, nearly 97% were seen once; the top ten hold roughly 0.1%. Comment on this clone: Its target is unknown.

The chain carries TRBV10-1 and TRBJ2-2; D gene ambiguous. Material: naive CD8+ T cells sorted from blood. This clonotype originated in a woman aged 25 to 45 in good health. The CDR3 here is CASRGNGGELFF. The CDR3, as DNA: TGCGCCAGCAGGGGAAACGGGGGGGAGCTGTTTTTT.